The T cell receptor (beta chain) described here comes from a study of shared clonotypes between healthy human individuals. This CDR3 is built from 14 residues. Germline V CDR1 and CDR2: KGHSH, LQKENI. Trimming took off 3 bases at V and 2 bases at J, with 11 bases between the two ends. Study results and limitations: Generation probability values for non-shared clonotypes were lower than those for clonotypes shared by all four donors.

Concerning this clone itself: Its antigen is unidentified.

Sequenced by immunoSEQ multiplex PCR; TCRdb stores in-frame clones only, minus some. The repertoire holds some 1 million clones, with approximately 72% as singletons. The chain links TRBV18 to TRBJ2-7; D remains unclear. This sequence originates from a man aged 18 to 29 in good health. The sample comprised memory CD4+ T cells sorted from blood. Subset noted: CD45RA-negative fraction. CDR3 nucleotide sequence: TGTGCCAGCTCACCCCCCGTTAGTCCCTACGAGCAGTACTTC. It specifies CASSPPVSPYEQYF.